The next 7 T cell receptor beta chains were all read from a single sample in a study of blood T cell repertoires in COVID-19. Using immunoSEQ multiplex PCR, the repertoire was profiled, and TCRdb retains in-frame clones only, with some absent. The sample carries 250,000 to 300,000 clones, about 87% recorded once. The sequencing input was peripheral blood. All receptors come from a woman in her 50s with COVID-19, enrolled during active disease.

The rearrangement uses TRBV29-1 and TRBJ2-7; 7 bases match TRBD1. Trimming at V came to 5 bases and at J to 4 bases, leaving 5 bases not matched to a gene. This CDR3 contains 12 residues. Germline V gives CDR1 SQVTM, CDR2 ANQGSEA. For the CDR3, the DNA is TGCAGCGTTTCGGACAGGAGATACGAGCAGTACTTC. This encodes CSVSDRRYEQYF.

The V gene is TRBV14, the J gene TRBJ1-1; TRBD1 is a possible D gene (6 bases). Trimming pared 1 base from V and 5 bases from J, leaving 14 bases between. Germline V lookup: CDR1 SGHDN, CDR2 FVKESK. The CDR3 extends over 15 amino acids. CDR3: CASSQVGGQRTEAFF. The CDR3 DNA is TGTGCCAGCAGCCAAGTCGGGGGGCAAAGGACTGAAGCTTTCTTT. The full variable domain, with the rest looked up from reference TRBV14 and TRBJ1-1, is EAGVTQFPSHSVIEKGQTVTLRCDPISGHDNLYWYRRVMGKEIKFLLHFVKESKQDESGMPNNRFLAERTGGTYSTLKVQPAELEDSGVYFCASSQVGGQRTEAFFGQGTRLTVV.

The chain employs TRBV10-2 and TRBJ1-1, with a possible D match to TRBD1 (5 bases). Trimming took 2 bases from V and 3 from J, leaving 10 bases between them. The CDR3 totals 14 residues. In germline, CDR1 is WSHSY, CDR2 SAAADI. The CDR3: CASSETGTYTEAFF. CDR3 nucleotides: TGCGCCAGCAGTGAGACAGGAACGTACACTGAAGCTTTCTTT.

The genes are TRBV19 and TRBJ1-5; the match to TRBD1 covers 12 bases. Losses at the gene ends were 6 bases for V and 6 bases for J; bases not matched to a gene: 12. CDR3 size: 17 residues. Germline V lookup: CDR1 LNHDA, CDR2 SQIVND (reference sequence). The CDR3 sequence: CASSSLSGTGGIQPQHF. As DNA, the CDR3 is TGTGCCAGTAGCTCCTTATCCGGGACAGGGGGCATTCAGCCCCAGCATTTT.

V usage is TRBV27 and J usage is TRBJ2-7; TRBD2 matches 9 bases. CDR3 length: 15 residues. The trim removed 5 bases at V and 2 bases at J, leaving 7 bases unmatched. Germline CDR1 reads MNHEY; CDR2 reads SMNVEV (reference sequence). In DNA, the CDR3 is TGTGCCAGCAGTACCGGGACTAGCAGAACCTACGAGCAGTACTTC. This gives the protein CASSTGTSRTYEQYF.

V is TRBV18 and J is TRBJ1-1; the D gene is possibly TRBD1 (6 bases). The germline gives CDR1 KGHSH, CDR2 LQKENI. Trimming removed 3 bases from V and 0 bases from J, with 11 bases in between. The CDR3 is 15 amino acids. DNA of the CDR3: TGTGCCAGCTCACCTTCAGGGGCCATGAACACTGAAGCTTTCTTT. This translates into CASSPSGAMNTEAFF.

This chain connects TRBV25-1 to TRBJ1-4; unclear D gene. This CDR3 spans 17 amino acids. Looked up from germline, CDR1 is MGHDK and CDR2 is SYGVNS. The ends were cut back, 9 bases at V and 0 bases at J, with 20 bases in the middle. The CDR3 is CASQRGDLLTTNEKLFF. The CDR3 nucleotides read TGTGCCAGTCAAAGAGGCGACCTACTTACAACTAATGAAAAACTGTTTTTT.